Listed here are 32 T cell receptor beta chains from one sample, sequenced in a study of blood T cell repertoires in COVID-19. TCRdb's copy holds only in-frame clones and misses some; the assay was immunoSEQ multiplex PCR. The sample has some 250,000 clones, roughly 86% seen once. Source material: peripheral blood. These receptors all stem from a woman in her 30s with acute or convalescent COVID-19.

The chain joins TRBV11-3 to TRBJ2-1, with 7 bases that match TRBD2. Germline CDR1 SGHNT, CDR2 YENEEA. J lost 4 bases, V lost 3 bases, and 9 bases had no gene match. The CDR3 has 16 residues. DNA for the CDR3: TGTGCCAGCAGCTTCGGCGGGGGAGGCTTTTACAATGAGCAGTTCTTC. Translated: CASSFGGGGFYNEQFF.

The count of this clone is one. The V and J genes are TRBV24-1 and TRBJ2-3, with TRBD2 as a possible D gene (6 bases). V was clipped by 6 bases and J by 3 bases, with 15 bases between them. The germline gives CDR1 KGHDR, CDR2 SFDVKD. This CDR3 spans 15 amino acids. The DNA of the CDR3 is TGTGCCACCAGTAATAGCGGCATTAGGACAGATACGCAGTATTTT. This translates into CATSNSGIRTDTQYF.

The J gene is TRBJ1-1, the V gene TRBV5-6, with D tentatively TRBD1 (6 bases). Trimming left V 3 bases short and J 7 bases short, with 22 bases between. CDR1 is SGHDT and CDR2 is YYEEEE in the germline V gene. This CDR3 is built from 16 residues. CDR3 loop: CASSSMGGARAHEAFF. CDR3 DNA sequence: TGTGCCAGCAGCTCAATGGGGGGGGCAAGGGCCCATGAAGCTTTCTTT.

V usage is TRBV5-1 and J usage is TRBJ2-7; TRBD1 agrees at 9 bases. Germline loops: CDR1 SGHRS, CDR2 YFSETQ. V lost 0 bases and J lost 6; bases outside the gene matches: 7. This CDR3 region has 15 residues. CDR3 nucleotide sequence: TGCGCCAGCAGCTTGGAGGGGACAGGGTTTTCCGAGCAGTACTTC. Its protein is CASSLEGTGFSEQYF.

The chain employs TRBV7-2 and TRBJ1-5, with D perhaps matching TRBD1 (5 bases). Germline-derived CDR1 and CDR2 are SGHTA and FQGNSA. The CDR3 is 13 residues long. The V and J ends lost 8 bases and 2 bases respectively, with 10 bases between them. The CDR3 here is CASGIRGNQPQHF. The DNA for the CDR3 is TGTGCCAGCGGGATCAGGGGCAATCAGCCCCAGCATTTT. The full variable domain, completed using reference TRBV7-2 and TRBJ1-5, is GAGVSQSPSNKVTEKGKDVELRCDPISGHTALYWYRQSLGQGLEFLIYFQGNSAPDKSGLPSDRFSAERTGGSVSTLTIQRTQQEDSAVYLCASGIRGNQPQHFGDGTRLSIL.

This chain uses TRBV21-1 with TRBJ1-4; the D segment call TRBD1 is taken from the table without a DNA check. TRBV21-1 is marked as a pseudogene. The CDR3 covers 15 residues. The CDR3 DNA sequence: TGTGCCAGCAGCAAAGTCACTCAGGTTAGTGAAAAACTGTTTTTT. Translating it yields CASSKVTQVSEKLFF.

Note on this clone: One junction end disagrees with the germline gene, perhaps due to a read error. The chain joins TRBV7-7 to TRBJ2-7; TRBD1 agrees at 9 bases. Germline CDR1 reads SSHAT; CDR2 reads FNYEAQ (reference sequence). There are 18 residues in the CDR3. The CDR3 loop is CASNLTGTGPEPTYEQYF. The CDR3 nucleotides read TGTGCTAGCAACTTGACCGGGACAGGGCCCGAACCAACCTACGAGCAGTACTTC.

This clone was picked up a small number of times. CDR3 sequence: CASTSPAYNEQFF. In DNA form, the CDR3 reads TGTGCCAGCACCTCCCCGGCCTACAATGAGCAGTTCTTC. The rearrangement uses TRBV7-2 and TRBJ2-1, with D unresolved. Trimming cost V 7 bases and J 2 bases, with 9 bases left between them. The CDR3 has 13 amino acids. The germline CDR1 and CDR2 sequences are SGHTA and FQGNSA.

The rearrangement links TRBV5-6 to TRBJ2-7; 11 bases line up with TRBD2. Germline loops: CDR1 SGHDT, CDR2 YYEEEE. The CDR3 sequence is 19 residues long. Germline trimming cut 2 bases from V and 2 bases from J; bases unmatched to any gene: 15. The CDR3, as DNA: TGTGCCAGCAGCTTCGTCAACAGGGGACTAGCGGCCACCACCTACGAGCAGTACTTC. As protein: CASSFVNRGLAATTYEQYF.

The chain recombines TRBV6-5 with TRBJ2-4; D is possibly TRBD2 (6 bases). Germline assignment: CDR1 MNHEY and CDR2 SVGAGI. V shed 4 bases and J shed 0 bases, with 13 bases lying between them. The CDR3 has 16 residues. Written as DNA, the CDR3 is TGTGCCAGCAGTTCGCGGGACTCCCAAGCCAAAAACATTCAGTACTTC. This gives the protein CASSSRDSQAKNIQYF.

The chain is built from TRBV5-1 and TRBJ2-5; 9 bases are shared with TRBD2. CDR1 is SGHRS, CDR2 YFSETQ, per germline. The CDR3 has 15 amino acids. The J segment lost 5 bases and the V segment lost 2 bases, leaving 7 bases of the junction unmatched. The CDR3 sequence: CASSFSSGSMETQYF. CDR3 DNA sequence: TGCGCCAGCAGCTTTAGTAGCGGGAGTATGGAGACCCAGTACTTC.

This clone was seen more than once but under ten times. The chain combines TRBV19 with TRBJ1-1; tentatively, D is TRBD1 (5 bases). V lost 1 base and J 11 bases, leaving 14 bases between the germline ends. The germline CDR1 and CDR2 sequences are LNHDA and SQIVND (reference sequence). The CDR3 totals 13 residues. The CDR3 DNA follows: TGTGCCAGTAGTATAGGCCAGGGAACCCGGGCTTTCTTT. Protein: CASSIGQGTRAFF. The full variable domain, rest sourced from reference TRBV19 and TRBJ1-1, is DGGITQSPKYLFRKEGQNVTLSCEQNLNHDAMYWYRQDPGQGLRLIYYSQIVNDFQKGDIAEGYSVSREKKESFPLTVTSAQKNPTAFYLCASSIGQGTRAFFGQGTRLTVV.

J is TRBJ1-6 and V is TRBV21-1; the table's D call, TRBD1, has no DNA check behind it. TRBV21-1 is termed a pseudogene. This CDR3 is 21 amino acids long. For the CDR3, the DNA is TGTGCCAGCAGCAAAGCGCGATCTTGGACAGGAGGCAGGAGTGGTAATTCACCCCTCCACTTT. Residues: CASSKARSWTGGRSGNSPLHF.

CDR3 sequence (DNA): TGTGCCAGCAGCAAGGGACAGGGTGCAGATACGCAGTATTTT. Translated: CASSKGQGADTQYF. The chain uses TRBV7-3 and TRBJ2-3, with 9 bases identical to TRBD1. The V gene end was trimmed by 5 bases and the J gene end by 4 bases; junction bases not matched to a gene: 4. Germline CDR1 SGHTA, CDR2 FQGTGA. CDR3 length: 14 amino acids.

The chain recombines TRBV27 with TRBJ1-6, with unresolved D. The CDR3 has 13 residues. Germline V gene data show CDR1 as MNHEY and CDR2 as SMNVEV (reference sequence). The V end was cut by 3 bases, the J end by 8 bases, with 8 bases between. Written as DNA, the CDR3 is TGTGCCAGCAGTTTGTTGAGGGATTCACCCCTCCACTTT. Protein product: CASSLLRDSPLHF.

The rearrangement uses TRBV29-1 and TRBJ2-7; 10 nucleotides agree with TRBD2. CDR1 is SQVTM, CDR2 ANQGSEA, per germline. With 4 bases clipped from V and 5 bases from J, the junction kept 2 bases outside the gene matches. The CDR3 spans 12 residues. CDR3 region: CSVVGTSDEQYF. DNA of the CDR3: TGCAGCGTTGTTGGGACTAGCGACGAGCAGTACTTC.

This clone was found a few times. Other DNA sequences within the sample encode an identical CDR3. The chain recombines TRBV5-1 with TRBJ2-2; 13 nucleotides line up with TRBD2. J gave up 0 bases and V 4 bases, and 6 bases lay outside the gene matches. CDR1 SGHRS and CDR2 YFSETQ come from the germline V gene. This CDR3 is built from 18 residues. CDR3 sequence reads: CASSPWTSGGANTGELFF. For the CDR3, the DNA is TGCGCCAGCAGCCCCTGGACTAGCGGGGGCGCGAACACCGGGGAGCTGTTTTTT.

V usage is TRBV9 and J usage is TRBJ2-1; TRBD2 aligns across 9 bases. Germline V CDR1 and CDR2: SGDLS, YYNGEE. Trimming took 3 bases from V and 7 from J; bases not matched to a gene: 8. The CDR3 length is 15 residues. The CDR3 nucleotides are TGTGCCAGCAGCGGACTAAGCGGGAGGAATAATGAGCAGTTCTTC. Translation: CASSGLSGRNNEQFF.

The gene calls are TRBV9 and TRBJ2-1; a weak D match, TRBD1 (5 bases). Looked up from germline, CDR1 is SGDLS and CDR2 is YYNGEE. This CDR3 region has 13 residues. The ends were cut back, 0 bases at V and 6 bases at J, with 7 bases in the middle. The CDR3 coding sequence is TGTGCCAGCAGCGTAGGTCAGGGCAATGAGCAGTTCTTC. Translation gives CASSVGQGNEQFF. Combining the CDR3 with reference TRBV9 and TRBJ2-1 gives the whole variable domain DSGVTQTPKHLITATGQRVTLRCSPRSGDLSVYWYQQSLDQGLQFLIQYYNGEERAKGNILERFSAQQFPDLHSELNLSSLELGDSALYFCASSVGQGNEQFFGPGTRLTVL.

The chain couples TRBV14 to TRBJ1-5, with TRBD1 as a possible D gene (5 bases). Looked up from germline, CDR1 is SGHDN and CDR2 is FVKESK. Trimming removed 4 bases at V and 2 bases at J, with 6 bases between. The CDR3 runs to 13 residues. The CDR3 DNA reads as TGTGCCAGCAGCCGGGGGGGCAATCAGCCCCAGCATTTT. Protein sequence: CASSRGGNQPQHF.

This clone appeared a single time. The chain links TRBV10-1 to TRBJ2-1; 7 positions match TRBD2. After removal of 4 bases from V and 9 bases from J, the junction contained 6 bases not matched to a gene. The CDR3 has 13 amino acids. Germline assignment: CDR1 WNHNN and CDR2 SYGVQD (reference sequence). CDR3 region: CASSVWEGSEQFF. CDR3 DNA: TGCGCCAGCAGTGTATGGGAGGGGAGTGAGCAGTTCTTC.

This clone was counted between two and nine times. This chain links TRBV2 with TRBJ1-6, with D possibly matching TRBD1 (5 bases). V lost 7 bases, J lost 10 bases, and 17 bases lay in between. The CDR3 contains 14 residues. The germline V gene encodes CDR1 SNHLY and CDR2 FYNNEI. CDR3 in DNA: TGTGCCAGCAACCGGGACTTTTCGGAATCACCCCTCCACTTT. It specifies CASNRDFSESPLHF.

The sample holds a few counts of this clone. The chain recombines TRBV19 with TRBJ1-1, with 8 bases aligning to TRBD1. V was pared by 2 bases and J by 4 bases, with 6 bases of the junction left unmatched. The CDR3 is 15 residues long. CDR1 LNHDA and CDR2 SQIVND come from the germline V gene (reference sequence). CDR3 sequence: CASSIRQGARTEAFF. The CDR3 bases are TGTGCCAGTAGTATACGCCAGGGGGCGCGCACTGAAGCTTTCTTT.

This clone was detected only a few times. The J gene is TRBJ1-6, the V gene TRBV15; D gene ambiguous. The CDR3 is 15 residues long. Germline CDR1 and CDR2: LNHNV and YYDKDF (reference sequence). V was trimmed by 0 bases and J by 3 bases, leaving 6 bases between them. The CDR3 coding sequence is TGTGCCACCAGCAGAGATAGAGACTATAATTCACCCCTCCACTTT. This codes for CATSRDRDYNSPLHF.

The chain uses TRBV11-2 and TRBJ2-1, with 13 bases that match TRBD2. The CDR3 is 15 residues long. J lost 7 bases, V lost 4 bases, and 4 bases had no gene match. Looked up from germline, CDR1 is SGHAT and CDR2 is FQNNGV. The CDR3 reads CASSSKTSGGNEQFF. Written as DNA, the CDR3 is TGTGCCAGCAGCTCCAAGACTAGCGGGGGGAATGAGCAGTTCTTC.

This sequence joins TRBV7-2 and TRBJ1-2; D uncertain. The germline V gene encodes CDR1 SGHTA and CDR2 FQGNSA. V lost 2 bases to trimming and J lost 8 bases, with 18 bases between them. This CDR3 spans 15 amino acids. The CDR3 DNA follows: TGTGCCAGCAGCTTACCATTTGGAAGATCGGGAGGCTACACCTTC. As protein: CASSLPFGRSGGYTF. Based on the CDR3 plus reference TRBV7-2 and TRBJ1-2, the full variable domain is GAGVSQSPSNKVTEKGKDVELRCDPISGHTALYWYRQSLGQGLEFLIYFQGNSAPDKSGLPSDRFSAERTGGSVSTLTIQRTQQEDSAVYLCASSLPFGRSGGYTFGSGTRLTVV.

The rearrangement joins TRBV6-5 to TRBJ1-1; D remains unclear. Germline assignment: CDR1 MNHEY and CDR2 SVGAGI. This CDR3 contains 11 residues. V was shortened by 8 bases and J by 4 bases, with 8 bases between the two germline ends. CDR3 sequence: CASGPSTEAFF. CDR3 in DNA: TGTGCCAGCGGGCCATCCACTGAAGCTTTCTTT.

The rearrangement links TRBV6-2 or TRBV6-3 to TRBJ2-2; 10 nucleotides match TRBD2. Per the germline V gene, CDR1 is MNHEY and CDR2 is SVGEGT. Unmatched junction bases numbered 4, after V lost 5 bases and J lost 4 bases. The CDR3 totals 15 residues. In DNA, the CDR3 is TGTGCCAGCAGTAGCGGGAGGGGATCCACCGGGGAGCTGTTTTTT. It is translated as CASSSGRGSTGELFF.

The chain joins TRBV11-3 to TRBJ2-1; 7 bases are shared with TRBD1. Germline-derived CDR1 and CDR2 are SGHNT and YENEEA. The trim removed 5 bases at V and 6 bases at J, leaving 10 bases unmatched. The length of the CDR3 is 15 residues. The CDR3 region is CASSVGQAEGNEQFF. The CDR3 DNA sequence: TGTGCCAGCAGCGTCGGACAGGCTGAGGGCAATGAGCAGTTCTTC.

The rearrangement joins TRBV5-1 to TRBJ1-4; TRBD1 is a possible D gene (6 bases). V was clipped by 0 bases and J by 11 bases, with 11 bases between them. This CDR3 has 13 amino acids. Germline V gene sequence: CDR1 SGHRS, CDR2 YFSETQ. The CDR3 region is CASSLVGQGKLFF. Here the CDR3 DNA reads TGCGCCAGCAGCTTGGTAGGGCAGGGGAAACTGTTTTTT.

V gene TRBV9 combines with J gene TRBJ1-1; 11 nucleotides match TRBD1. Germline V gives CDR1 SGDLS, CDR2 YYNGEE. The CDR3 has 17 amino acids. Germline trimming cut 0 bases from V and 5 bases from J; bases unmatched to any gene: 9. CDR3 nucleotide sequence: TGTGCCAGCAGCGTAGTGGACAGGGGGCGAATGGGTACTGAAGCTTTCTTT. Residues: CASSVVDRGRMGTEAFF.

The gene calls are TRBV29-1 and TRBJ2-2, with D unclear. Germline CDR1 reads SQVTM; CDR2 reads ANQGSEA. The germline V and J ends were trimmed by 6 bases and 4 bases, with 9 bases remaining between them. The CDR3 consists of 12 residues. CDR3 nucleotides: TGCAGCGTCGTAGATACCACCGGGGAGCTGTTTTTT. This sequence encodes CSVVDTTGELFF.